A single sample gave rise to the 20 T cell receptor beta chains below, sequenced in a study of blood T cells in healthy people across ages (dated by TCRdb to between 2015 and 2016). Library construction relied on 5' RACE. Reads for this sample came from an Illumina HiSeq 2500. The second PCR ran for roughly 7 to 12 cycles and used a J-beta primer mix along with a sample-barcoded 5' primer. The raw public reads went through TCRdb reprocessing: fastp at Q25, MiXCR clone calling, in-frame beta chains kept. Each CDR3 protein appears once, grouped with its most common genes and DNA. The table for this sample lists approximately 680,000 distinct CDR3 sequences; approximately 29% of them were counted only once. The top ten constitute just over 15% of the sample. The material sequenced was blood. The receptors here all came from a woman aged 80 or over in good health. Donor details come from another sample of the same person, matched by shared clones.

This clonotype was picked up a small number of times. It may be a read error: a sequence one base away is much more abundant. V is TRBV20-1 and J is TRBJ2-4; D uncertain. V lost 2 bases, J lost 13 bases, and 15 bases lay in between. This CDR3 comprises 12 residues. Looked up from germline, CDR1 is DFQATT and CDR2 is SNEGSKA (reference sequence). CDR3 nucleotide sequence: TGCAGTGCTAGACTAGGCAGCAATGAGCAGTACTTC. Its protein is CSARLGSNEQYF.

A word on this clonotype: Germline and junction disagree at one end, which may indicate a read error. The genes are TRBV7-2 and TRBJ1-5; possible D gene TRBD1, 5 bases. The CDR3 consists of 15 residues. Germline loops: CDR1 SGHTA, CDR2 FQGNSA. CDR3 bases: TGTGCCGGCAGCTTAGGGGCAGCAAGCAATCAGCCCCAGCATTTT. Translated, it gives CAGSLGAASNQPQHF.

The chain links TRBV29-1 to TRBJ2-1; the match to TRBD2 covers 10 bases. The germline CDR1 and CDR2 sequences are SQVTM and ANQGSEA. CDR3 size: 14 residues. The J segment lost 8 bases and the V segment lost 5 bases, leaving 9 bases of the junction unmatched. CDR3 sequence: CSVYLAGVGDEQFF. CDR3 sequence (DNA): TGCAGCGTTTACCTAGCGGGAGTAGGGGATGAGCAGTTCTTC.

This clonotype appeared many times. The genes are TRBV14 and TRBJ2-1, with TRBD1 identical over 10 bases. This CDR3 has 13 residues. The trim removed 1 base at V and 13 bases at J, leaving 4 bases unmatched. Germline assignment: CDR1 SGHDN and CDR2 FVKESK. The CDR3 reads CASSQGQGAEQFF. The CDR3 nucleotides are TGTGCCAGCAGCCAAGGACAGGGGGCGGAACAGTTCTTC.

Many counts were recorded for this clonotype. This chain uses TRBV28 with TRBJ2-7; D not certain. The CDR3 is 13 residues long. Trimming removed 6 bases from V and 2 bases from J, with 11 bases in between. Germline-derived CDR1 and CDR2 are MDHEN and SYDVKM. In DNA form, the CDR3 reads TGTGCCAGCAGCCCCGGGCCAGCCTACGAGCAGTACTTC. The encoded protein is CASSPGPAYEQYF. Drawing the rest from reference TRBV28 and TRBJ2-7, the complete variable domain is DVKVTQSSRYLVKRTGEKVFLECVQDMDHENMFWYRQDPGLGLRLIYFSYDVKMKEKGDIPEGYSVSREKKERFSLILESASTNQTSMYLCASSPGPAYEQYFGPGTRLTVT.

Ten or more counts support this clonotype. The genes are TRBV9 and TRBJ1-5, with no clear D. V lost 0 bases and J 7 bases, leaving 14 bases between the germline ends. CDR3 length: 15 residues. Germline CDR1 reads SGDLS; CDR2 reads YYNGEE. The CDR3 protein is CASSVGPHSEQPQHF. The CDR3 region has the DNA TGTGCCAGCAGCGTAGGTCCCCATTCGGAACAGCCCCAGCATTTT.

J is TRBJ2-3 and V is TRBV5-1; 7 bases fit TRBD2. Germline values: CDR1 SGHRS, CDR2 YFSETQ. With 1 base clipped from V and 2 bases from J, the junction kept 4 bases outside the gene matches. The CDR3 extends over 15 amino acids. As DNA, the CDR3 is TGCGCCAGCAGCTTGTATGCGGGAGACACAGATACGCAGTATTTT. The encoded protein is CASSLYAGDTDTQYF.

This clonotype has at least ten counts. The rearrangement joins TRBV4-1 to TRBJ1-2; D is perhaps TRBD1 (5 bases). V was shortened by 0 bases and J by 1 base, with 9 bases between the two germline ends. The CDR3 totals 15 residues. Per germline, CDR1 MGHRA and CDR2 YSYEKL. The CDR3 coding sequence is TGCGCCAGCAGCCAAGATGAGGGGATTAACTATGGCTACACCTTC. Protein sequence: CASSQDEGINYGYTF.

This clonotype occurred once. This may come from a read error, since a much larger clone is one base off. The rearrangement joins TRBV7-2 to TRBJ2-1, with TRBD2 matching over 8 bases. The CDR3 consists of 15 residues. Germline CDR1 and CDR2: SGHTA and FQGNSA. In DNA form, the CDR3 reads TGTGCCAACAGCTTATCGCGGGGGGACTACAATGAGCAGTTCTTC. As protein: CANSLSRGDYNEQFF.

Comments on this clonotype: This may arise from a read error, as a much more abundant clone is one base away. The rearrangement uses TRBV18 and TRBJ2-7; D assignment may be TRBD1 or TRBD2 (5 bases each). The CDR3 runs to 16 residues. Between the trimmed V and J ends, which lost 4 bases and 10 bases, there was a span of 26 bases. Germline loops: CDR1 KGHSH, CDR2 LQKENI. The CDR3 region is CASSLTDAGTQEAQYF. As DNA, the CDR3 is TGTGCCAGCTCACTAACGGACGCTGGGACCCAAGAGGCCCAGTACTTC. The variable domain in full, with the rest retrieved from reference TRBV18 and TRBJ2-7, is NAGVMQNPRHLVRRRGQEARLRCSPMKGHSHVYWYRQLPEEGLKFMVYLQKENIIDESGMPKERFSAEFPKEGPSILRIQQVVRGDSAAYFCASSLTDAGTQEAQYFGPGTRLTVT.

In this sample, this clonotype turned up once. This may be a read error, as it is one base from a much larger clone. The J gene is TRBJ1-5, the V gene TRBV6-1, with 7 bases that match TRBD1. This CDR3 contains 13 residues. Germline V lookup: CDR1 MNHNS, CDR2 SASEGT. The CDR3 coding sequence is TGTGCCACCGCGGGACAGCAAAATCAGCCCCGGCATTTT. The encoded protein is CATAGQQNQPRHF.

Concerning this clonotype itself: A much larger clone lies one base from this, so it may be a read error. The V call is TRBV29-1, the J call TRBJ2-3, with TRBD2 matching over 8 bases. V lost 0 bases, J lost 4 bases, and 6 bases stayed unmatched. The CDR3 is 15 amino acids. Germline V gives CDR1 SQVTM, CDR2 ANQGSEA. The CDR3 sequence is CSVEEAETSADTQYF. CDR3 sequence (DNA): TGCAGCGTTGAAGAGGCGGAGACTAGCGCAGATACGCAGTATTTT.

At least ten counts were recorded for this clonotype. The V and J genes are TRBV20-1 and TRBJ2-3, with 12 bases aligning to TRBD2. Per the germline V gene, CDR1 is DFQATT and CDR2 is SNEGSKA (reference sequence). V shed 4 bases, J shed 8 bases, and the junction held 13 bases outside the gene matches. This CDR3 has 16 amino acids. The CDR3 sequence is CSATSGGATGQSTQYF. CDR3 nucleotide sequence: TGCAGTGCTACTAGCGGGGGGGCCACGGGACAGAGTACGCAGTATTTT.

Note on this clonotype: A much bigger clone sits one base away, suggesting this may be a read error. The rearrangement uses TRBV5-1 and TRBJ1-1; possibly TRBD1 for D (6 bases). The CDR3 consists of 14 residues. V gave up 3 bases and J gave up 0 bases, with 9 bases separating them. Germline V gene data show CDR1 as SGHRS and CDR2 as YFSETQ. The CDR3, as DNA: TGCGCCAGCAGCTGGGGACACATGAACACTGAAGCTTTCTTT. Its protein product is CASSWGHMNTEAFF.

The genes are TRBV20-1 and TRBJ2-7; 12 nucleotides match TRBD2. The CDR3 extends over 15 amino acids. Trimming at V came to 1 base and at J to 3 bases, leaving 4 bases not matched to a gene. The V gene's germline CDR1 is DFQATT and CDR2 SNEGSKA (reference sequence). The CDR3 protein is CSARVRTSGNYEQYF. The CDR3 region has the DNA TGCAGTGCTAGAGTTAGGACTAGCGGGAACTACGAGCAGTACTTC.

This chain joins TRBV11-3 and TRBJ2-1; 7 bases align to TRBD2. V shed 5 bases and J 0 bases; nucleotides not matched to a gene: 10. This CDR3 comprises 17 residues. CDR1 is SGHNT, CDR2 YENEEA, per germline. CDR3 sequence: CASSLRPGGSSYNEQFF. CDR3 sequence (DNA): TGTGCCAGCAGCCTTAGGCCCGGGGGGAGCTCCTACAATGAGCAGTTCTTC.

With regard to this clonotype: It may be a read error: a sequence one base away is much more abundant. V is TRBV20-1 and J is TRBJ2-7; D ambiguous. The CDR3 totals 11 residues. Germline V gene lookup returns CDR1 DFQATT and CDR2 SNEGSKA (reference sequence). In DNA form, the CDR3 reads TGCAGTGCTTCCATGGGCTACGAGCAGGACTTC. Translated: CSASMGYEQDF.

Points on this clonotype: This may be a read error: a much more frequent sequence differs by one nucleotide. The chain uses TRBV3-1 and TRBJ2-5; 9 bases are shared with TRBD2. V dropped 6 bases and J dropped 11; count of bases not matched to a gene: 16. The CDR3 length is 15 residues. Germline V gene lookup returns CDR1 LGHDT and CDR2 YNNKEL (reference sequence). The CDR3, as DNA: TGTGCCAGCAGACCGGAGCGGGGGGTCCACAATGAGCAGTACTTC. This sequence encodes CASRPERGVHNEQYF.

Ten or more counts support this clonotype. The genes are TRBV7-2 and TRBJ1-6; unclear D gene. V shed 4 bases and J shed 7 bases, with 14 bases lying between them. The CDR3 totals 15 residues. Germline V gene sequence: CDR1 SGHTA, CDR2 FQGNSA. CDR3 amino acids: CASSSSVTVNSPLHF. The CDR3 nucleotides read TGTGCCAGCAGCTCCTCCGTGACTGTGAATTCACCCCTCCACTTT.

This clonotype was detected ten times or more. The rearrangement links TRBV7-8 to TRBJ2-7; the match to TRBD2 covers 13 bases. The length of the CDR3 is 15 residues. J was trimmed by 4 bases and V by 5 bases; bases with no gene match: 5. Germline CDR1 reads SGHVS; CDR2 reads FQNEAQ. The CDR3 is CASSQTSGGGYEQYF. The CDR3 DNA reads as TGTGCCAGCAGCCAAACTAGCGGGGGGGGATACGAGCAGTACTTC.